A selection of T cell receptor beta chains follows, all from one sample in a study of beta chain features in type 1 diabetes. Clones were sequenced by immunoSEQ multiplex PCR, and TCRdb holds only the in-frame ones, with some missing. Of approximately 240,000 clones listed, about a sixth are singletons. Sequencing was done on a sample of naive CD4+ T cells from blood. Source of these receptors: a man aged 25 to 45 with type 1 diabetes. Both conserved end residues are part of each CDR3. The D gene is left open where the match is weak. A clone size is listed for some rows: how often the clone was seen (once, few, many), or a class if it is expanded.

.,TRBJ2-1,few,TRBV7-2,TGTGCCAGCAGCTTAGGGGTGGTGATTTCCCACAATGAGCAGTTCTTC,CASSLGVVISHNEQFF
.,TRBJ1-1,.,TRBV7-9,TGTGCCAGCAGCCCCTTGGACACTGAAGCTTTCTTT,CASSPLDTEAFF
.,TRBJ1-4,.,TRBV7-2,TGTGCCAGCAGCCCAAGACAGGATCTCCGGGAAAAACTGTTTTTT,CASSPRQDLREKLFF
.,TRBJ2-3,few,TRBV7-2,TGTGCCAGCAGCTTTACTAGCCCAGATACGCAGTATTTT,CASSFTSPDTQYF
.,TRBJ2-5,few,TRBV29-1,TGCAGCGTTGAAGTAGTGGGGGAGACCCAGTACTTC,CSVEVVGETQYF
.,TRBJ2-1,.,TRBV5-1,TGCGCCAGCAGCTTTAGAGGTCTGTACCAGGGCAATGAGCAGTTCTTC,CASSFRGLYQGNEQFF
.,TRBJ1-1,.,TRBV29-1,TGCAGCGTGGCGGGACTTATGAACACTGAAGCTTTCTTT,CSVAGLMNTEAFF
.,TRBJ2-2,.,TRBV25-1,TGTGCCAGCAGGGACAACGGGGAGCTGTTTTTT,CASRDNGELFF
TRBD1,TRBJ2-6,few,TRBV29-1,TGCAGCGTCAGGGGGCGCCTTTCCTCTGGGGCCAACGTCCTGACTTTC,CSVRGRLSSGANVLTF
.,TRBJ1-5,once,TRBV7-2,TGTGCCAGCAGCCGGGATAGCAATCAGCCCCAGCATTTT,CASSRDSNQPQHF
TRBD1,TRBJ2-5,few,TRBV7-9,TGTGCCAGCAGCCGACAGGGGATCGGCGAGACCCAGTACTTC,CASSRQGIGETQYF
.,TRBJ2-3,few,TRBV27,TGTGCCAGCAGAACGGGAGCTAGCACAGATACGCAGTATTTT,CASRTGASTDTQYF
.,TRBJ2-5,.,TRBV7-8,TGTGCCAGCAGCTTTACGGACCAAGAGACCCAGTACTTC,CASSFTDQETQYF
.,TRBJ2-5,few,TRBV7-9,TGTGCCAGCAGCCTACTGGCGGCAGTTGTAGAGACCCAGTACTTC,CASSLLAAVVETQYF
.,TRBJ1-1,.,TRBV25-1,TGTGCCAGCAGACAGGGACTAGGCACTGAAGCTTTCTTT,CASRQGLGTEAFF
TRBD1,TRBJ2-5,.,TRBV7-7,TGTGCCAGCAGCTTGGGCGTCCAGGGGGCCGAGACCCAGTACTTC,CASSLGVQGAETQYF
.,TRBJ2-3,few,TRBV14,TGTGCCAGCAGCCTCAGACGCCTTAAGTCAGATACGCAGTATTTT,CASSLRRLKSDTQYF
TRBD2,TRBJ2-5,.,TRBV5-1,TGCGCCAGCAGCTCTGGACTAGCGGGAGGGGAGACCCAGTACTTC,CASSSGLAGGETQYF
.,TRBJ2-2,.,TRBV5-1,TGCGCCAGCAGCTCACAGGTGTCCGGGGAGCTGTTTTTT,CASSSQVSGELFF
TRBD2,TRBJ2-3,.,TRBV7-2,TGTGCCAGCAGCTCTGCGGGTAGCGGGAGGAGTACGCAGTATTTT,CASSSAGSGRSTQYF
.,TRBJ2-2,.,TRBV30,TGTGCCTGGACCAGGATAGTCGGGGAGCTGTTTTTT,CAWTRIVGELFF
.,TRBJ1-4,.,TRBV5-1,TGCGCCAGCAGCTGGACCCCGGATGAAAAACTGTTTTTT,CASSWTPDEKLFF
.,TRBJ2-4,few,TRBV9,TGTGCCAGCAGTAGGGCGGAGGGAGCCAAAAACATTCAGTACTTC,CASSRAEGAKNIQYF
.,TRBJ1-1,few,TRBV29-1,TGCAGCGTTCCCAAGACTGGGAACACTGAAGCTTTCTTT,CSVPKTGNTEAFF
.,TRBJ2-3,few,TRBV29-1,TGCAGCGTTGATCAGAACCCCACAGATACGCAGTATTTT,CSVDQNPTDTQYF
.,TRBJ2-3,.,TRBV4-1,TGCGCCAGCAGCCAAGACAGCGGGTTCCCAACGGATACGCAGTATTTT,CASSQDSGFPTDTQYF
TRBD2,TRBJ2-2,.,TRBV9,TGTGCCAGCAGCCCTCGGGGGGACTTTAACACCGGGGAGCTGTTTTTT,CASSPRGDFNTGELFF
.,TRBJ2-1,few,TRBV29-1,TGCAGCTTTGGGGTTGATACCTACAATGAGCAGTTCTTC,CSFGVDTYNEQFF
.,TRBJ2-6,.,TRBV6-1,TGTGCCAGCCGCCCCTCTGGGGCCAACGTCCTGACTTTC,CASRPSGANVLTF
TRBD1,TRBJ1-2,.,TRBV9,TGTGCCAGCAGCGCCGCAGGGGGCGCAGGCTATGGCTACACCTTC,CASSAAGGAGYGYTF
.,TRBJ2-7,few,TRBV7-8,TGTGCCAGCAGCCGAGAGGGGGGCTCCTACGAGCAGTACTTC,CASSREGGSYEQYF
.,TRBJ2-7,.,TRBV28,TGTGCCAGCAGCACAGGGAGGGTCCACGAGCAGTACTTC,CASSTGRVHEQYF
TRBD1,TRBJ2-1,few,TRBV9,TGTGCCAGCAGCGTAGCGACAGGGGGCCTCAATGAGCAGTTCTTC,CASSVATGGLNEQFF
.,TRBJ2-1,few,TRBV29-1,TGCAGCGTTGAATCCCCGGGACTGGGAAGGAGCGCCTACAATGAGCAGTTCTTC,CSVESPGLGRSAYNEQFF
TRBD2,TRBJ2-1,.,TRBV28,TGTGCCAGCAGCCCAACGGGACTAGCGGCCTACAATGAGCAGTTCTTC,CASSPTGLAAYNEQFF
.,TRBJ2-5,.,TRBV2,TGTGCCAGCAGCGGCAGGTCCGGGACCCAGTACTTC,CASSGRSGTQYF
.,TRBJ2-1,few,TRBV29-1,TGCAGCGTGAGACAGGCTCTCTACAATGAGCAGTTCTTC,CSVRQALYNEQFF
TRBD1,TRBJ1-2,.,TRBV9,TGTGCCAGCAGCGTAGAGCCGGGACAGTCCTTCTATGGCTACACCTTC,CASSVEPGQSFYGYTF
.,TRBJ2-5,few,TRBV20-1,TGCAGTGCTAGAGATCGGGAGACCCAGTACTTC,CSARDRETQYF
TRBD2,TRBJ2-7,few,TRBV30,TGTGCCGGAAGATACACTAGCGAGTCGACGCAGTACTTC,CAGRYTSESTQYF
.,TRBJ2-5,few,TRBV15,TGTGCCACCAGCAGAGATAAGGACTTATCACGGGCCCAGTACTTC,CATSRDKDLSRAQYF
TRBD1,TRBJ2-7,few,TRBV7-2,TGTGCCAGCAGCTTGGAAAGCACAGGGGGCTGGTACGAGCAGTACTTC,CASSLESTGGWYEQYF
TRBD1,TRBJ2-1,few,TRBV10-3,TGTGCCATCAGAACAGGGGGCTCGAGGGAGTACAATGAGCAGTTCTTC,CAIRTGGSREYNEQFF
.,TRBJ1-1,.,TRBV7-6,TGTGCCAGCAGCTTAGGACTAGGCGATACTGAAGCTTTCTTT,CASSLGLGDTEAFF
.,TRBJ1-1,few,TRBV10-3,TGTGCCATCAGTGAGGGATTAGCTGAAGCTTTCTTT,CAISEGLAEAFF
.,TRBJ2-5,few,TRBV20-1,TGCAGCGCGGGACCCCAAGAGACCCAGTACTTC,CSAGPQETQYF
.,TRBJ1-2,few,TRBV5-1,TGCGCCAGCAGCTTTCAGACAAAAACGGGAGATGGCTACACCTTC,CASSFQTKTGDGYTF
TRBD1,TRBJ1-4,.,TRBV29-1,TGCAGCGTGAACAGGGGGAGGAATGAAAAACTGTTTTTT,CSVNRGRNEKLFF
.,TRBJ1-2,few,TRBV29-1,TGCAGCGTTGATATACCGACTGCGGACGGCTACACCTTC,CSVDIPTADGYTF
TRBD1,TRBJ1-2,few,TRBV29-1,TGCAGCGTTGAAGGGACAGGGATTCCTGGCTACACCTTC,CSVEGTGIPGYTF
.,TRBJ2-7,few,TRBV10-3,TGTGCCATCAGGAAGACAGGAGACTCCTACGAGCAGTACTTC,CAIRKTGDSYEQYF
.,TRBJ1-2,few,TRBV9,TGTGCCAGCAGCGTAGGTACGCTGAGGCAGATCCACTATGGCTACACCTTC,CASSVGTLRQIHYGYTF
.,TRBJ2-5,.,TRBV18,TGTGCCAGCTCACCGGACCAAGAGACCCAGTACTTC,CASSPDQETQYF
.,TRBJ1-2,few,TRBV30,TGTGCCTGGAGTAAAAATCAGGGCTACACCTTC,CAWSKNQGYTF
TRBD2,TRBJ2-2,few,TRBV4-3,TGCGCCAGCAGCCAAGGACTAGCGGCCAACACCGGGGAGCTGTTTTTT,CASSQGLAANTGELFF
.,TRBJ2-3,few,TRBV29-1,TGCATCGCCAGCCTACACCGCACAGATACGCAGTATTTT,CIASLHRTDTQYF
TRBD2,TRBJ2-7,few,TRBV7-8,TGTGCCAGCAGCCCCAGGGAGGGACCCTACGAGCAGTACTTC,CASSPREGPYEQYF
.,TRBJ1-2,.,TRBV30,TGTGCCTGGGGCGATGGACCGGGCTATGGCTACACCTTC,CAWGDGPGYGYTF
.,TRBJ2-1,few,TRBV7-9,TGTGCCAGCAGCCTTACTAGCATTATCTTCGAGCAGTTCTTC,CASSLTSIIFEQFF
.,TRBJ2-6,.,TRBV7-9,TGTGCCAGCAGCCCCTGGCGGGGTTCTAATGGGGCCAACGTCCTGACTTTC,CASSPWRGSNGANVLTF